The TCR beta chain described here comes from a study of cytomegalovirus exposure and HLA in healthy donors (dated by TCRdb to about 2017). Broadly, across the study: An earlier analysis of fewer than 750 of the donors reported around 280 Gb of sequence data and 117 million unique TCR beta sequences obtained from around 180 million T cells. About 310 gigabases of sequencing data and 78 million or so unique TCR sequences were included in an early release covering 500 to 750 HLA-typed donors. Among the roughly 410 genotyped donors, about 85% belonged to the genetic ancestry cluster associated with self-reported Caucasian donors. The study was designed to test whether signatures of past pathogen exposure could be identified by cataloging public T cell receptors. Using immunosequencing, the study profiled T cell repertoires from about 610 subjects and related those repertoires to cytomegalovirus serostatus. In addition to the first cohort of 666 subjects, a separate validation cohort of approximately 120 different subjects was used. The study combined high-throughput TCR immunosequencing, statistical association of individual TCRs with disease status, and machine learning to predict cytomegalovirus infection status. To study patterns of TCR occurrence, a later analysis re-analyzed previously published TCR beta repertoires from 650 to 750 donors and added high-resolution HLA genotyping. Rather than using new phenotypic data, the later analysis identified candidate immune exposures from TCR beta sequences and from how often those sequences occurred across donors. To decide whether each TCR beta V gene segment behaved as functional or pseudogenic, an earlier analysis of fewer than 750 of the donors relied on high-throughput TCR beta sequencing. Donor age, sex, ethnicity and CMV serostatus were compiled alongside the repertoire data. Genome-wide SNP genotypes for about 55% of the 666 donors were used in a later genetic analysis, which treated that subset as a discovery cohort. All discovery cohort repertoires had been generated on a single sequencing platform. Class I and class II HLA loci were covered by the typing at four-digit resolution. Typing coverage varied by locus: roughly 629-640 donors for A, B, C, DRB1 and DQB1; more than 500 for DQA1; around 610 for DPA1; roughly 450 for DPB1. Roughly 5 DR-DQ haplotypes were treated as single units for association and clustering because of strong linkage in the cohort. Across 300 to 500 genotyped donors of the cohort, an average of about 200,000 unique TCR beta nucleotide sequences per donor were sequenced, and roughly 20% of those sequences were non-productive.

V ends up 8 bases short and J 4 bases short, with an unmatched junction base count of 10. The germline V gene specifies SGHVS as CDR1 and FNYEAQ as CDR2. The CDR3 numbers 17 residues from cysteine through phenylalanine. The only DNA kept is the CDR3, 51 bases in frame from the first base. Overall results and qualifications from the work: In an earlier analysis of about 540 of the donors, most TCR beta V segments were observed in productive rearrangements about 87% or about 30% of the time, broadly matching IMGT annotations. The authors suggested that the approach could potentially be extended to other disease states and immunological phenotypes. A later analysis found that TCR association rates varied across HLA loci, with DRB1 alleles showing the most associated TCRs and HLA-C alleles the fewest. Because HLA typing was unavailable for some donors at each locus, only the typed subset was used in association tests. A later analysis associated about 17,000 TCR beta sequences with specific HLA alleles at a false discovery rate of 0.05. Roughly uniform sequencing depth across donors was assumed in presence/absence analyses, although this assumption may not hold. Most TCR sequences were observed very rarely across donors, whereas some public TCRs were present in many individuals. In a later genetic analysis, a missense DCLRE1C variant was associated with V-gene and J-gene trimming of TCR beta chains, and the association was replicated in an independent cohort. According to a later analysis, parvovirus B19, influenza, CMV and Epstein-Barr virus appeared linked to several top co-occurrence clusters. A later genetic analysis reported fewer N-insertions in productive TCRs among donors in an Asian-associated ancestry cluster than the roughly 640-donor mean. The study gave a list of some 150 TCR beta chains associated with cytomegalovirus. Correlated functional status among segregating V segments might be attributable to linkage disequilibrium, but an unknown experimental factor could not be ruled out. A further reported finding was that TCR beta sequences accurately predicted the HLA-A and HLA-B alleles for most subjects in the first cohort. A group of highly shared sequence variants was considered likely to be a technical artifact of the sequencing pipeline. Approximately 16 rarely observed V segments, including chromosome 9 orphons, were excluded from the earlier analysis of approximately 500 of the donors because counts were too low. This cohort had only TCR beta chains sequenced, and the lack of alpha or paired-chain data limited which features could be detected. CMV serostatus was the only immune exposure information available for the cohort. When HLA alleles, especially DR and DQ, strongly co-occurred, attributing TCR associations to individual alleles was difficult. In vitro tests confirmed that three of the cytomegalovirus-associated TCR beta chains recognize cytomegalovirus antigens. A later analysis found that HLA-associated TCR beta chains were more clonally expanded and had lower generation probabilities than equally common non-associated chains. In both the original and validation cohorts, the classifier was reported to diagnose cytomegalovirus status with high specificity and sensitivity. A later analysis found that most CMV-associated TCR beta chains appeared HLA-restricted, with HLA associations seemingly driven largely by CMV exposure. Some IMGT-functional V segments, including TRBV6-2 and TRBV6-3, could not be told apart with the 87-base-pair reads, so those segments were excluded.

This clone was recorded only once. It lacks a known antigen. Qualities for individual bases were not recorded, and no much larger clone is one base off. The cohort consisted of 600 to 750 healthy bone marrow donors. Cohort members were all nominally healthy when sampled, although unrecorded immune exposures were likely present. The donor was CMV seronegative and was included in the group of a few hundred seronegative cohort members. A peripheral blood sample was collected from each donor, and TCR beta sequencing was performed on peripheral blood mononuclear cells. The Qiagen DNeasy Blood Extraction Kit was used to extract genomic DNA from the blood cell samples. Receptor amplification or capture employed the immunoSEQ multiplex PCR assay. For the multiplex PCR, a mixture combining 60 forward primers for TCR Vbeta segments and 13 reverse primers for TCR Jbeta segments was used. The CDR3 region of rearranged TCR beta genes was amplified from genomic DNA by a multiplex PCR assay. The amplified TCR beta libraries were sequenced on the Illumina HiSeq System as 87-base-pair reads. The paper's data handling went like this. A later analysis counted 75 million to 100 million unique TCR beta chains across the 550 to 800 repertoires, and some 12 million of these chains were shared by at least two donors. To remove PCR and sequencing errors, raw reads were error-corrected and collapsed into unique sequences using a nearest-neighbor algorithm that merged closely related sequences. V, D and J gene segments were assigned by aligning CDR3 sequences to IMGT reference sequences. Each retained sequence needed at least a six-nucleotide match to both a V gene segment and a J gene segment. A rearrangement counted as productive if the CDR3 had no stop codons and remained in frame with V and J, and every other rearrangement counted as non-productive. Following IMGT convention, CDR3 was defined as the stretch from the second conserved V-encoded cysteine to the conserved J-encoded phenylalanine. The earlier analysis of roughly 590 of the donors excluded any sequence lacking an unambiguous match to a single V gene segment. In an earlier analysis of 500 to 750 of the donors, V segments were called functional above 56.7% productive rearrangements and were called segregating when the between-donor standard deviation exceeded 5%. A statistical classification framework was developed to diagnose cytomegalovirus status using the catalog of TCR beta chain sequences. In a later analysis, TCR nucleotide sequences were compared against IMGT/GENE-DB human TR gene sequences so that V and J genes could be assigned. A later analysis assigned CDR3 sequences and most-parsimonious VDJ recombination scenarios with the TCRdist pipeline. In a later analysis, each TCR beta chain was defined by its CDR3 amino acid sequence together with its V-gene family, and reads without a unique V-gene family were excluded. To address suspected cross-contamination and a sequencing artifact, a later analysis removed 450 to 700 highly shared, low-generation-probability nucleotide sequences. A later analysis calculated a clonal expansion index for each public chain from normalized within-repertoire ranks of inferred template counts. A later analysis computed generation probabilities with a VDJ recombination model fitted to out-of-frame rearrangements, and checked the results against IGoR. In a later analysis, TCR-TCR, TCR-HLA and TCR-CMV co-occurrence was scored with hypergeometric tests, and a repertoire-size bias correction was applied to TCR pairs. False discovery rates were estimated in a later analysis by permuting HLA or CMV assignments 20 times. In a later analysis, co-occurring TCRs were grouped using DBSCAN, and TCRdist sequence similarity was added for clustering within HLA-allele-positive subsets. Co-occurrence clustering excluded repertoires with fewer than 30,000 or more than 120,000 public chains, plus five with anomalous nucleotide sharing. TCRdb carries this immuneACCESS record with in-frame sequences only. Its versions omit some clonotypes, under half of them owing to an unresolved V gene in the studies checked, with the rest unexplained. That table supplies the V and J calls and clone size; D and trimming were determined from the DNA. Within this sample are about 140,000 clones, with 83% of them counted one time only. In total, the top ten clones hold more than 1.5% of the sample.

Here the chain combines TRBV7-6 and TRBJ2-3; 15 central bases correspond to TRBD2. This TCR was recovered from a man aged 35 to 55 in good health and CMV-seronegative. The sample was PBMCs. The CDR3 sequence is CASGLAGGPSRPDTQYF. DNA sequence: TGTGCCAGCGGACTAGCGGGGGGGCCATCGCGGCCAGATACGCAGTATTTT.